This record concerns one T cell receptor beta chain sequence. Its specificity is not known. This entry belongs to a study of T cells in Graves' hyperthyroidism and ophthalmopathy. Findings of the study overall: With a median lead of about six months before onset, the model predicted ophthalmopathy. Most clonotypes expanded in thyroid above 0.001 were likewise present in blood.

Those patients with uncontrolled infection, other autoimmune disease, pregnancy or lactation were excluded. Orbital computed tomography, thyroid ultrasound, serum thyroxine and TRAb, and clinical symptoms together informed the diagnoses. The V gene lost 3 bases and the J gene lost 6 bases, with 15 bases spanning the gap. The CDR3 contains 16 residues. Researchers amplified the TCR beta CDR3 regions from RNA transcripts. With the HTBI primer set, the TCR CDR3 went through a first round of RT-PCR. In TCRdb, the multiplex PCR reads were re-called with MiXCR into one record per CDR3 protein. The sample has around 250,000 distinct CDR3 sequences, about 14% seen once.

The sequence came from a woman aged 40 to 50 with Graves' hyperthyroidism that later progressed to Graves' ophthalmopathy. V is TRBV12-3 or TRBV12-4 and J is TRBJ1-6, with D possibly TRBD1 on 5 matching bases. The sample comprised blood. The CDR3 here is CASSFLTWGLNSPLHF. As DNA, the CDR3 is TGTGCCAGCAGTTTTTTGACATGGGGCCTTAATTCACCCCTCCACTTT.